These 10 T cell receptor delta chains were all obtained from the same sample, sequenced in a study of gamma-delta chains in newborns, infants, children. TCRdb fed the reads to CATT. Of several thousand delta-chain clones listed, 38% were seen once; the top ten hold more than 14%. The sample was blood. The receptors originated from a child who received the measles vaccine.

The chain joins TRDV1 to TRDJ2; maybe TRDD3 (6 bases). The CDR3 has 16 amino acids. V lost 0 bases, J lost 9 bases, and 17 bases lay in between. Germline V lookup: CDR1 TSWWSYY, CDR2 QGS. The CDR3 here is CALGELPRWGSSQLFF. The CDR3, as DNA: TGTGCTCTTGGGGAACTTCCTAGGTGGGGGTCATCACAACTCTTCTTT.

The CDR3 spells CALGERRGTWGIYTDKLIF. The CDR3 bases are TGTGCTCTTGGGGAACGAAGGGGAACGTGGGGGATTTACACCGATAAACTCATCTTT. The chain uses TRDV1 and TRDJ1; 8 nucleotides match TRDD3. The ends lost 1 base at V and 0 bases at J; junction bases unmatched: 13. Germline V gene data show CDR1 as TSWWSYY and CDR2 as QGS. This CDR3 has 19 residues.

The chain couples TRDV3 to TRDJ1, with D possibly TRDD2 on 6 matching bases. The V gene's germline CDR1 is TVYSNPD and CDR2 GDNSRS (reference sequence). The CDR3 is 18 residues long. Deletions cut 4 bases from V and 0 bases from J, with 27 bases between. The CDR3 region has the DNA TGTGCCTATACCTTCCGGCCTCCGAAGCACAAACACACCGATAAACTCATCTTT. This gives the protein CAYTFRPPKHKHTDKLIF. Using reference TRDV3 and TRDJ1 for the parts outside the CDR3, the full variable domain is CDKVTQSSPDQTVASGSEVVLLCTYDTVYSNPDLFWYRIRPDYSFQFVFYGDNSRSEGADFTQGRFSVKHILTQKAFHLVISPVRTEDSATYYCAYTFRPPKHKHTDKLIFGKGTRVTVEP.

This clone has a handful of counts. The J gene is TRDJ1, the V gene TRDV1; TRDD3 matches at 10 bases. This CDR3 spans 17 amino acids. After removal of 5 bases from V and 10 bases from J, the junction contained 19 bases not matched to a gene. The germline gives CDR1 TSWWSYY, CDR2 QGS. The CDR3 coding sequence is TGTGCTCTTGGGAATTATCACAACCTGGGGGATAAGAAGCGACTCATCTTT. It translates to CALGNYHNLGDKKRLIF.

Relative to its sample, this clone is large (0.1 to 1%). In the same sample, other DNA sequences code for this CDR3. This rearrangement joins TRDV3 to TRDJ1; the D gene is possibly TRDD3 (6 bases). The CDR3 has 17 amino acids. CDR1 and CDR2 (germline): TVYSNPD, GDNSRS (reference sequence). This CDR3 is CAQSSSPYWAYPDKLIF. In nucleotides, the CDR3 is TGTGCTCAGTCTTCGTCCCCGTACTGGGCTTATCCCGATAAACTCATCTTT. Based on the CDR3 plus reference TRDV3 and TRDJ1, the full variable domain is CDKVTQSSPDQTVASGSEVVLLCTYDTVYSNPDLFWYRIRPDYSFQFVFYGDNSRSEGADFTQGRFSVKHILTQKAFHLVISPVRTEDSATYYCAQSSSPYWAYPDKLIFGKGTRVTVEP.

This clone occurred once. This rearrangement joins TRDV1 to TRDJ1; D is uncertain. This CDR3 contains 19 residues. Trimming removed 0 bases at V and 0 bases at J, with 20 bases between. Per germline, CDR1 TSWWSYY and CDR2 QGS. The CDR3 region is CALGELNSWLLPYTDKLIF. Written as DNA, the CDR3 is TGTGCTCTTGGGGAACTCAACTCCTGGCTACTGCCGTACACCGATAAACTCATCTTT.

This clone came up a few times. The chain carries TRDV2 and TRDJ3; TRDD3 matches 8 bases. Germline CDR1 is GEAIGNYY and CDR2 is EKD. This CDR3 has 19 residues. Losses at the gene ends were 0 bases for V and 0 bases for J; bases not matched to a gene: 6. The CDR3 is CACDTVLGGSSWDTRQMFF. CDR3 DNA sequence: TGTGCCTGTGACACCGTACTGGGGGGGAGCTCCTGGGACACCCGACAGATGTTTTTC.

There are a few counts of this clone. This chain connects TRDV1 to TRDJ1, with 11 bases that match TRDD3. Unmatched junction bases numbered 30, after V lost 0 bases and J lost 0 bases. This CDR3 comprises 26 residues. CDR1 is TSWWSYY and CDR2 is QGS in the germline V gene. This chain's CDR3 is CALGELPPIRIWGIRLRSVYTDKLIF. The CDR3 DNA follows: TGTGCTCTTGGGGAACTCCCTCCTATCAGGATATGGGGGATACGCCTCCGATCCGTCTACACCGATAAACTCATCTTT.

The chain uses TRDV1 and TRDJ3; tentatively, D is TRDD2 or TRDD3 (5 bases each). V was shortened by 6 bases and J by 0 bases, with 30 bases between the two germline ends. CDR1 and CDR2 (germline): TSWWSYY, QGS. The CDR3 sequence is 23 residues long. This chain's CDR3 is CALGADFPYWFLRSSWDTRQMFF. CDR3 DNA sequence: TGTGCTCTTGGCGCTGACTTCCCGTACTGGTTCTTAAGGAGCTCCTGGGACACCCGACAGATGTTTTTC.

This clone showed up just once. This chain uses TRDV1 with TRDJ1; TRDD3 aligns across 7 bases. CDR1 and CDR2 (germline): TSWWSYY, QGS. V lost 0 bases, J lost 4 bases, and 17 bases stayed unmatched. The CDR3 runs 19 residues. The CDR3 DNA is TGTGCTCTTGGGGAACTAGTGGGTTTTCTGCGATGGGGGAACGATAAACTCATCTTT. This translates into CALGELVGFLRWGNDKLIF.